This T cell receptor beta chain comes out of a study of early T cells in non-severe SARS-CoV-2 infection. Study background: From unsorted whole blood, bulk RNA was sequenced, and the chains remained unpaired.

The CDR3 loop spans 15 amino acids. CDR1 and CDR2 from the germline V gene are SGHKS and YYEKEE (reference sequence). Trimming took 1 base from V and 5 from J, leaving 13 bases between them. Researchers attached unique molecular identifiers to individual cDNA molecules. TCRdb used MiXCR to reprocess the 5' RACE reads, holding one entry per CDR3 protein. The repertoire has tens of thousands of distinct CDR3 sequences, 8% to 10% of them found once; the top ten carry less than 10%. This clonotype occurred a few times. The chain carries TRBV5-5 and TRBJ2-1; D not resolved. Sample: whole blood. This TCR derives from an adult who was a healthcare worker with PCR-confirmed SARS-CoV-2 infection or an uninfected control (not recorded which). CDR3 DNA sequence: TGTGCCAGCAGCTTGCGGGCAGTACCCGACAATGAGCAGTTCTTC. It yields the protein CASSLRAVPDNEQFF.